Below are 28 T cell receptor beta chains sequenced from a single sample in a study of T cell repertoires in cytomegalovirus infection. These receptors' antigens are unknown. TCRdb re-analysed the reads in MiXCR, keeping a single row per CDR3 protein. The sample yields approximately 910,000 distinct CDR3 sequences, approximately 32% seen once. Sequences were derived from cultured CD8+ T cells from PBMCs, sampled from culture after CMV antigen stimulation. These receptors were taken from a human donor in good health (CMV status not recorded). Some clones in this sample may be carry-over from other donors' samples.

This chain joins TRBV4-1 and TRBJ2-7; TRBD2 matches at 10 bases. Trimming took 0 bases from V and 3 from J; bases not matched to a gene: 11. CDR1 is MGHRA and CDR2 is YSYEKL in the germline V gene. CDR3 length equals 18 residues. The CDR3 region is CASSQEKRTSGVFYEQYF. DNA for the CDR3: TGCGCCAGCAGCCAAGAAAAGAGAACTAGCGGGGTTTTCTACGAGCAGTACTTC.

This clonotype was picked up a small number of times. J is TRBJ2-5 and V is TRBV29-1; D is unclear. The germline CDR1 and CDR2 sequences are SQVTM and ANQGSEA. This CDR3 spans 11 amino acids. Trimming took off 5 bases at V and 5 bases at J, with 9 bases between the two ends. CDR3 DNA sequence: TGCAGCGTTCGGCATGTGGAGACCCAGTACTTC. It is translated as CSVRHVETQYF.

This clonotype has ten or more counts. The CDR3 nucleotides read TGTGCCAGCAGCCCCGGCGGCGGGGAGTACAATGAGCAGTTCTTC. Its translation is CASSPGGGEYNEQFF. This chain joins TRBV7-6 and TRBJ2-1; D is perhaps TRBD2 (6 bases). The germline V gene encodes CDR1 SGHVS and CDR2 FNYEAQ. V was clipped by 5 bases and J by 4 bases, with 15 bases between them. The CDR3 totals 15 residues. Together with reference TRBV7-6 and TRBJ2-1, the CDR3 gives the full variable domain: GAGVSQSPRYKVTKRGQDVALRCDPISGHVSLYWYRQALGQGPEFLTYFNYEAQQDKSGLPNDRFSAERPEGSISTLTIQRTEQRDSAMYRCASSPGGGEYNEQFFGPGTRLTVL.

This clonotype was seen a few times. This rearrangement joins TRBV6-1 to TRBJ2-2; 12 nucleotides match TRBD2. The germline CDR1 and CDR2 sequences are MNHNS and SASEGT. This CDR3 is 17 amino acids long. J lost 3 bases, V lost 6 bases, and 8 bases had no gene match. CDR3 nucleotide sequence: TGTGCCAGCAGCCAAGCACTAGCGGGGGGCCACACCGGGGAGCTGTTTTTT. Its translation is CASSQALAGGHTGELFF.

The chain links TRBV6-1 to TRBJ2-7; a possible D gene is TRBD1 (6 bases). Between the trimmed V and J ends, which lost 9 bases and 3 bases, there was a span of 12 bases. The CDR3 consists of 12 residues. Germline V gives CDR1 MNHNS, CDR2 SASEGT. The CDR3 loop reads CASTGNGYEQYF. The CDR3 DNA reads TGTGCCAGTACAGGGAACGGCTACGAGCAGTACTTC.

This clonotype was picked up a small number of times. This rearrangement joins TRBV29-1 to TRBJ1-2, with 10 bases identical to TRBD1. Germline V gives CDR1 SQVTM, CDR2 ANQGSEA. There are 11 residues in the CDR3. V shed 8 bases and J 8 bases; nucleotides not matched to a gene: 5. The CDR3: CSSRDRGGYTF. CDR3 in DNA: TGCAGCTCTAGGGACAGGGGAGGCTACACCTTC.

In this sample, this clonotype turned up a few times. The chain has TRBV6-1 and TRBJ2-2; 7 bases line up with TRBD1. V lost 6 bases, J lost 3 bases, and 4 bases stayed unmatched. The germline V gene encodes CDR1 MNHNS and CDR2 SASEGT. The CDR3 totals 14 residues. The CDR3, as DNA: TGTGCCAGCAGAACCGGGACAGACACCGGGGAGCTGTTTTTT. This codes for CASRTGTDTGELFF.

J is TRBJ1-1 and V is TRBV6-1; D is uncertain. The CDR3 is 16 residues long. The germline gives CDR1 MNHNS, CDR2 SASEGT. Trimming cost V 2 bases and J 4 bases, with 17 bases left between them. CDR3 in DNA: TGTGCCAGCAGTGAAAATATGGAAACGAGGAGCACTGAAGCTTTCTTT. This translates into CASSENMETRSTEAFF.

J is TRBJ1-2 and V is TRBV6-4, with a weak D call TRBD1 (5 bases). The V end lost 9 bases, the J end lost 7 bases, and 12 bases lay between the germline ends. Germline assignment: CDR1 MRHNA and CDR2 SNTAGT. The CDR3 has 11 amino acids. The CDR3 reads CARRGVGGYTF. The CDR3 DNA reads TGTGCCAGACGGGGGGTTGGTGGCTACACCTTC.

Remarks on this clonotype: Just one base apart from a much larger clone, this may be a read error. V is TRBV7-9 and J is TRBJ2-1; 8 bases fit TRBD1. CDR3 length: 18 amino acids. Germline-derived CDR1 and CDR2 are SEHNR and FQNEAQ (reference sequence). With V trimmed by 3 bases and J by 5 bases, 15 bases remained unmatched. The CDR3 nucleotides are TGTGCCAGCAGCTTTTTAGGATCGCGGGACAGGTCCCACAATGAGCAGTTCTTC. It yields the protein CASSFLGSRDRSHNEQFF.

The chain employs TRBV19 and TRBJ1-6, with D hard to call. Trimming shortened V by 1 base and J by 10 bases, and 17 bases separated the two germline ends. The CDR3 loop spans 16 amino acids. Germline loops: CDR1 LNHDA, CDR2 SQIVND (reference sequence). The CDR3 DNA reads TGTGCCAGTAGTATAGCGAGGACGAGTAAAGACTCACCCCTCCACTTT. Translating gives CASSIARTSKDSPLHF.

The J gene is TRBJ2-5, the V gene TRBV19, with TRBD1 as a possible D gene (6 bases). Germline V gene data show CDR1 as LNHDA and CDR2 as SQIVND (reference sequence). This CDR3 spans 14 amino acids. Trimming took 3 bases from V and 4 from J, leaving 12 bases between them. CDR3 DNA sequence: TGTGCCAGTAGTATCGTACAGGGTTCAGAGACCCAGTACTTC. Residues: CASSIVQGSETQYF. Full variable domain (remainder filled in from reference TRBV19 and TRBJ2-5): DGGITQSPKYLFRKEGQNVTLSCEQNLNHDAMYWYRQDPGQGLRLIYYSQIVNDFQKGDIAEGYSVSREKKESFPLTVTSAQKNPTAFYLCASSIVQGSETQYFGPGTRLLVL.

The rearrangement links TRBV2 to TRBJ2-7, with D perhaps TRBD1 (5 bases). V lost 7 bases to trimming and J lost 5 bases, with 12 bases between them. The V gene's germline CDR1 is SNHLY and CDR2 FYNNEI. This CDR3 is built from 12 residues. The chain's CDR3 is CASKGRAHEQYV. In DNA, the CDR3 is TGTGCCAGCAAAGGCAGGGCCCACGAGCAGTACGTC.

A few counts support this clonotype. V gene TRBV28 combines with J gene TRBJ1-1; D possibly corresponds to TRBD1 (5 bases). Between the trimmed V and J ends, which lost 6 bases and 0 bases, there was a span of 11 bases. The germline V gene encodes CDR1 MDHEN and CDR2 SYDVKM. This CDR3 has 14 residues. For the CDR3, the DNA is TGTGCCAGCAGCCACAGGCTCATGAACACTGAAGCTTTCTTT. This codes for CASSHRLMNTEAFF. Full variable domain (outside the CDR3, taken from reference TRBV28 and TRBJ1-1): DVKVTQSSRYLVKRTGEKVFLECVQDMDHENMFWYRQDPGLGLRLIYFSYDVKMKEKGDIPEGYSVSREKKERFSLILESASTNQTSMYLCASSHRLMNTEAFFGQGTRLTVV.

This clonotype was detected only a few times. The genes are TRBV7-2 and TRBJ2-5; D possibly corresponds to TRBD2 (7 bases). Looked up from germline, CDR1 is SGHTA and CDR2 is FQGNSA. V gave up 1 base and J gave up 8 bases, with 17 bases separating them. CDR3 size: 15 residues. The CDR3 DNA follows: TGTGCCAGCAGCTTAGATGCCGGGGGGCTTGACACCCAGTACTTC. Protein: CASSLDAGGLDTQYF.

In its sample, this clonotype was seen many times. The chain combines TRBV6-5 with TRBJ1-3; possibly TRBD1 for D (6 bases). The V gene's germline CDR1 is MNHEY and CDR2 SVGAGI. The CDR3 runs to 17 residues. V was trimmed by 2 bases and J by 0 bases, leaving 14 bases between them. For the CDR3, the DNA is TGTGCCAGCAGTTACCGGGGACCCAGGGGCTCTGGAAACACCATATATTTT. Translating it yields CASSYRGPRGSGNTIYF.

Here the CDR3 DNA reads TGTGCCATCCGACCGGAGAATACCTACGAGCAGTACTTC. Protein: CAIRPENTYEQYF. The V call is TRBV6-8, the J call TRBJ2-7, with D unresolved. The germline V gene has CDR1 MNHGY and CDR2 SAAAGT. V lost 10 bases and J 2 bases, leaving 15 bases between the germline ends. The CDR3 totals 13 residues.

On this clonotype itself: A much larger clone sits a single nucleotide away, making a read error possible. CDR3 nucleotide sequence: TGTGCCAGCAGCTCCCCTACTAGCGGGGAGACGAATGAGCAGTTCTTC. Its translation: CASSSPTSGETNEQFF. This chain joins TRBV7-2 and TRBJ2-1; TRBD2 agrees at 10 bases. Unmatched junction bases numbered 10, after V lost 4 bases and J lost 7 bases. This CDR3 region has 16 residues. Germline lookup yields CDR1 SGHTA and CDR2 FQGNSA.

A few counts support this clonotype. The chain carries TRBV28 and TRBJ2-7; tentative D call: TRBD2 (6 bases). Trimming shortened V by 3 bases and J by 0 bases, and 12 bases separated the two germline ends. The CDR3 extends over 15 amino acids. Germline assignment: CDR1 MDHEN and CDR2 SYDVKM. The CDR3 region is CASSFRGTSSYEQYF. DNA for the CDR3: TGTGCCAGCAGTTTTCGGGGGACCAGCTCCTACGAGCAGTACTTC.

On this clonotype itself: A much larger clone sits a single nucleotide away, making a read error possible. The chain couples TRBV7-2 to TRBJ1-5; 8 nucleotides match TRBD1. The CDR3 contains 16 residues. The germline gives CDR1 SGHTA, CDR2 FQGNSA. The CDR3 sequence is CPSSWTGQGGNQPQHF. CDR3 in DNA: TGTCCCAGCAGCTGGACAGGGCAAGGGGGCAATCAGCCCCAGCATTTT.

The CDR3 DNA follows: TGTGCCAGCACTTGGAGGGTAGGGGCTAATTCACCCCTCCACTTT. This sequence encodes CASTWRVGANSPLHF. The chain links TRBV28 to TRBJ1-6, with TRBD1 as a possible D gene (5 bases). V was clipped by 7 bases and J by 6 bases, with 16 bases between them. The length of the CDR3 is 15 residues. Germline V gives CDR1 MDHEN, CDR2 SYDVKM.

This clonotype was recorded once. A clone one base away is much larger, so this may be a read error. The chain couples TRBV7-9 to TRBJ1-5; perhaps TRBD1 as D (5 bases). This CDR3 spans 14 amino acids. Germline V gene lookup returns CDR1 SEHNR and CDR2 FQNEAQ (reference sequence). This CDR3 reads CPSSLGGGFQPQHF. The CDR3 DNA reads TGTCCCAGCAGCTTGGGGGGAGGGTTTCAGCCCCAGCATTTT.

The J gene is TRBJ2-7, the V gene TRBV10-3; 8 positions match TRBD2. The germline V gene has CDR1 ENHRY and CDR2 SYGVKD. There are 15 residues in the CDR3. V dropped 2 bases and J dropped 3; count of bases not matched to a gene: 6. The CDR3 loop is CAISEPGLGVYEQYF. DNA of the CDR3: TGTGCCATCAGTGAGCCGGGACTAGGAGTCTACGAGCAGTACTTC.

In this sample, this clonotype turned up a few times. V usage is TRBV4-3 and J usage is TRBJ2-2, with D possibly being TRBD1 (6 bases). Germline assignment: CDR1 LGHNA and CDR2 YSLEER. The CDR3 has 14 residues. Trimming took 0 bases from V and 6 from J, leaving 8 bases between them. CDR3 protein: CASSQEQGPGELFF. The CDR3 DNA follows: TGCGCCAGCAGCCAAGAACAGGGTCCCGGGGAGCTGTTTTTT.

The chain employs TRBV6-6 and TRBJ1-5; 9 nucleotides agree with TRBD1. The V gene's germline CDR1 is MNHNY and CDR2 SVGAGI (reference sequence). V lost 3 bases, J lost 3 bases, and 6 bases stayed unmatched. The CDR3 runs to 16 residues. The CDR3 coding sequence is TGTGCCAGCAGTTATCCGGGACAGGGTTTCAATCAGCCCCAGCATTTT. Translating gives CASSYPGQGFNQPQHF.

This clonotype was detected once. A read error may account for a junction end that differs from germline. This rearrangement joins TRBV29-1 to TRBJ1-2; D is undetermined. The CDR3 has 13 amino acids. Germline values: CDR1 SQVTM, CDR2 ANQGSEA. Here the CDR3 DNA reads TGCAGCGTTCCCGTTACAGATGACTATGGCTGCACCTTC. Its translation: CSVPVTDDYGCTF.

Only a few counts were recorded for this clonotype. The gene calls are TRBV15 and TRBJ1-3; possibly TRBD1 for D (5 bases). The V gene lost 3 bases and the J gene lost 0 bases, with 9 bases spanning the gap. Germline V gene data show CDR1 as LNHNV and CDR2 as YYDKDF (reference sequence). This CDR3 spans 15 amino acids. The CDR3 sequence is CATSSARDSGNTIYF. The CDR3 DNA sequence: TGTGCCACCAGCAGTGCCAGGGACTCTGGAAACACCATATATTTT.

This CDR3 is CSVEDYGRSNEQFF. The CDR3 bases are TGCAGCGTTGAAGATTACGGCAGGAGCAATGAGCAGTTCTTC. The chain uses TRBV29-1 and TRBJ2-1; no definite D call. CDR3 size: 14 residues. Germline CDR1 SQVTM, CDR2 ANQGSEA. Deletions cut 0 bases from V and 6 bases from J, with 12 bases between.